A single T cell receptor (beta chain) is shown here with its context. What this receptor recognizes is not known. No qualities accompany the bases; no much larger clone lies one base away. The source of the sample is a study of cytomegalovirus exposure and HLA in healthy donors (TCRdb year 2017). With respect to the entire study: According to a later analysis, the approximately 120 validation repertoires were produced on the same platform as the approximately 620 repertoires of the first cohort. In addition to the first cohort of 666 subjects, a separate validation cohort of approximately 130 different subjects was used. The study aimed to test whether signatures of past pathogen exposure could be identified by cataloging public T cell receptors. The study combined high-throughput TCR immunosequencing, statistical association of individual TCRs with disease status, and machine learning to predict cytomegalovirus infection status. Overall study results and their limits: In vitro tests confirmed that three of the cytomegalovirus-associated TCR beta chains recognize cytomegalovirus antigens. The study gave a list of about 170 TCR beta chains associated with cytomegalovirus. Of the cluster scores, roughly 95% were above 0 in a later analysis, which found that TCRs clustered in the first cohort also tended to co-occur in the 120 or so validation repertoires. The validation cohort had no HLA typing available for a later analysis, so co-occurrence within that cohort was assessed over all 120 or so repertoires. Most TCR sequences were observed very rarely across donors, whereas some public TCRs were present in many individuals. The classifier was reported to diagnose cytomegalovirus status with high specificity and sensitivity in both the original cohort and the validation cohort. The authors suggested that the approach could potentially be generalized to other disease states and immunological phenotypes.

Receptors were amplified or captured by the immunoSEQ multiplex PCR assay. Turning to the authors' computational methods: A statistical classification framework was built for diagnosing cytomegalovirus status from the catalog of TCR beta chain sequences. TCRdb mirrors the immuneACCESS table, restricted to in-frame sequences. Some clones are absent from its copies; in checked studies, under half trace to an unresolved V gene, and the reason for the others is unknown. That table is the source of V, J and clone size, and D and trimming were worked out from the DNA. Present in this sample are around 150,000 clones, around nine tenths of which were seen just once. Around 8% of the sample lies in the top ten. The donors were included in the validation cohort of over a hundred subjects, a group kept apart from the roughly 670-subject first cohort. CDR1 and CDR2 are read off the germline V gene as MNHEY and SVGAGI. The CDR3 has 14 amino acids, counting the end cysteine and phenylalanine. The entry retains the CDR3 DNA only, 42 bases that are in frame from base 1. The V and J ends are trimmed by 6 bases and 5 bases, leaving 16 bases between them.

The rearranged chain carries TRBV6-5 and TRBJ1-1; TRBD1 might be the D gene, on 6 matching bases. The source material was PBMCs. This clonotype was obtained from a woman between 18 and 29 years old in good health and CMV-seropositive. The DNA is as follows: TGTGCCAGCAGGCTACAGGGAGCGGGAACTGAAGCTTTCTTT. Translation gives CASRLQGAGTEAFF.